The subject of this entry is one T cell receptor (beta chain). Its antigen remains unidentified. This sample is part of a study of shared clonotypes between healthy human individuals. Study overall: The study used three CD4 naive, three CD4 memory, two CD8 naive and one CD8 memory plate per donor. Findings and caveats of the study: Non-shared clonotypes had lower generation probabilities than clonotypes shared by all four sorted-subset donors.

The repertoire was sequenced with immunoSEQ multiplex PCR; TCRdb's copy has only in-frame clones and lacks some. The table records millions of clones, roughly 94% of them present only once. CD45RO-negative, CCR7-selected cells formed the naive CD8 fraction, which excluded terminally differentiated effector memory CD45RA+ cells. All donors were healthy HIV-negative adults lacking recent acute infections or vaccinations. Sequenced material: naive CD8+ T cells sorted from blood. This receptor was identified in a man aged 18 to 30 in good health.

This CDR3 reads CASMTSGSYEQYF. The CDR3 coding sequence is TGTGCCAGCATGACTAGCGGGAGTTACGAGCAGTACTTC. The rearrangement joins TRBV27 to TRBJ2-7; 12 nucleotides agree with TRBD2. The germline V gene encodes CDR1 MNHEY and CDR2 SMNVEV (reference sequence). This CDR3 spans 13 amino acids. V lost 7 bases to trimming and J lost 4 bases; unmatched junction nucleotides: 2.